One and the same sample provided the 24 T cell receptor beta chains below, sequenced in a study of blood T cell repertoires in COVID-19. Repertoires were generated with immunoSEQ multiplex PCR, while TCRdb's copy carries only in-frame clones and drops some. The table records 200,000 to 300,000 clones, roughly 83% of them present only once. The specimen was peripheral blood. These receptors originate from a woman of 80 years or more with acute or convalescent COVID-19.

This chain connects TRBV25-1 to TRBJ2-2, with D possibly TRBD2 on 5 matching bases. This CDR3 is 13 amino acids long. Germline CDR1 and CDR2: MGHDK and SYGVNS. V was pared by 6 bases and J by 1 base, with 6 bases between. CDR3 loop: CASSGLNTGELFF. CDR3 bases: TGTGCCAGCAGCGGACTGAACACCGGGGAGCTGTTTTTT. Drawing the rest from reference TRBV25-1 and TRBJ2-2, the complete variable domain is EADIYQTPRYLVIGTGKKITLECSQTMGHDKMYWYQQDPGMELHLIHYSYGVNSTEKGDLSSESTVSRIRTEHFPLTLESARPSHTSQYLCASSGLNTGELFFGEGSRLTVL.

J is TRBJ2-1 and V is TRBV2; 14 nucleotides agree with TRBD2. Trimming took 3 bases from V and 7 from J; bases not matched to a gene: 5. There are 16 residues in the CDR3. CDR1 is SNHLY, CDR2 FYNNEI, per germline. The CDR3 coding sequence is TGTGCCAGCAGTGACCGGACTAGCGGGGGGTTGAATGAGCAGTTCTTC. Its protein is CASSDRTSGGLNEQFF.

The V gene is TRBV15, the J gene TRBJ2-3, with a weak D call TRBD1 (6 bases). The CDR3 totals 15 residues. V lost 0 bases, J lost 6 bases, and 13 bases lay in between. CDR1 and CDR2 (germline): LNHNV, YYDKDF (reference sequence). This chain's CDR3 is CATSRDLGAQDTQYF. The CDR3 DNA sequence: TGTGCCACCAGCAGAGATCTGGGGGCGCAGGATACGCAGTATTTT. Filled out from reference TRBV15 and TRBJ2-3, the complete variable domain reads DAMVIQNPRYQVTQFGKPVTLSCSQTLNHNVMYWYQQKSSQAPKLLFHYYDKDFNNEADTPDNFQSRRPNTSFCFLDIRSPGLGDTAMYLCATSRDLGAQDTQYFGPGTRLTVL.

The V call is TRBV12-3 or TRBV12-4, the J call TRBJ2-1; possibly TRBD2 for D (5 bases). There are 13 residues in the CDR3. V shed 3 bases and J shed 4 bases, with 7 bases lying between them. DNA for the CDR3: TGTGCCAGCAGTTTGAGACTATACAATGAGCAGTTCTTC. Protein product: CASSLRLYNEQFF.

The V gene is TRBV29-1, the J gene TRBJ2-1; the D is unclear. The germline V gene encodes CDR1 SQVTM and CDR2 ANQGSEA. The CDR3 loop spans 12 amino acids. The ends were cut back, 1 base at V and 5 bases at J, with 6 bases in the middle. CDR3 DNA sequence: TGCAGCGTTGAAGGTTCAGACAATGAGCAGTTCTTC. This sequence encodes CSVEGSDNEQFF.

The V gene is TRBV6-1, the J gene TRBJ2-7; D remains ambiguous. The V end lost 0 bases, the J end lost 0 bases, and 12 bases lay between the germline ends. Germline V gene data show CDR1 as MNHNS and CDR2 as SASEGT. This CDR3 comprises 16 residues. The CDR3 here is CASSEALAVNSYEQYF. The DNA of the CDR3 is TGTGCCAGCAGTGAAGCGCTGGCAGTCAACTCCTACGAGCAGTACTTC.

CDR3 coding DNA: TGCGCCAGCAGGCCCGGGACACTCGCCGATGAGCAGTTCTTC. This gives the protein CASRPGTLADEQFF. The chain is built from TRBV5-1 and TRBJ2-1; perhaps TRBD1 as D (6 bases). CDR1 and CDR2 (germline): SGHRS, YFSETQ. The CDR3 contains 14 residues. Deletions cut 5 bases from V and 8 bases from J, with 17 bases between.

The J gene is TRBJ2-7, the V gene TRBV5-1; D is perhaps TRBD2 (7 bases). Trimming took off 0 bases at V and 0 bases at J, with 10 bases between the two ends. Looked up from germline, CDR1 is SGHRS and CDR2 is YFSETQ. The CDR3 extends over 15 amino acids. The CDR3 reads CASSLGGGNSYEQYF. The DNA of the CDR3 is TGCGCCAGCAGCTTGGGCGGGGGCAACTCCTACGAGCAGTACTTC.

The CDR3 reads CASSLGRGRRGYTF. CDR3 DNA sequence: TGTGCCAGCAGCTTGGGCAGGGGGCGCAGAGGCTACACCTTC. V gene TRBV7-2 combines with J gene TRBJ1-2; the match to TRBD1 covers 8 bases. V gave up 3 bases and J gave up 8 bases; unmatched junction bases: 8. CDR1 and CDR2 from the germline V gene are SGHTA and FQGNSA. The CDR3 is made up of 14 amino acids.

The chain couples TRBV19 to TRBJ2-1, with TRBD1 identical over 10 bases. CDR1 is LNHDA, CDR2 SQIVND, per germline (reference sequence). This CDR3 has 15 residues. Germline trimming cut 5 bases from V and 5 bases from J; bases unmatched to any gene: 6. The CDR3 DNA follows: TGTGCCAGTAGTCCCAGGGACAGGGGAAACAATGAGCAGTTCTTC. Translated, it gives CASSPRDRGNNEQFF.

The chain recombines TRBV6-5 with TRBJ2-2; perhaps TRBD1 as D (6 bases). Trimming removed 2 bases at V and 2 bases at J, with 12 bases between. Per the germline V gene, CDR1 is MNHEY and CDR2 is SVGAGI. This CDR3 has 16 residues. This CDR3 reads CASSYLTGQNTGELFF. For the CDR3, the DNA is TGTGCCAGCAGTTACCTGACAGGACAAAACACCGGGGAGCTGTTTTTT.

The CDR3 here is CASSSDRGLILETQYF. CDR3 bases: TGTGCCAGCAGCTCGGACAGGGGATTAATTTTGGAGACCCAGTACTTC. This chain joins TRBV5-4 and TRBJ2-5, with 9 nucleotides matching TRBD1. CDR1 and CDR2 (germline): SGHNT, YYREEE (reference sequence). The trim removed 3 bases at V and 5 bases at J, leaving 11 bases unmatched. CDR3 length: 16 amino acids. Using reference TRBV5-4 and TRBJ2-5 for the parts outside the CDR3, the full variable domain is ETGVTQSPTHLIKTRGQQVTLRCSSQSGHNTVSWYQQALGQGPQFIFQYYREEENGRGNFPPRFSGLQFPNYSSELNVNALELDDSALYLCASSSDRGLILETQYFGPGTRLLVL.

This clone came up once. This chain links TRBV5-7 with TRBJ1-2; 8 bases are a match to TRBD1. TRBV5-7 falls under the ORF class, with uncertain function. J was trimmed by 4 bases and V by 0 bases; bases with no gene match: 11. The CDR3 loop spans 17 amino acids. CDR3 in DNA: TGTGCCAGCAGCTTGGCATCGGTGGGACAGGATTTCTATGGCTACACCTTC. It encodes CASSLASVGQDFYGYTF.

V usage is TRBV7-3 and J usage is TRBJ2-5; 7 nucleotides agree with TRBD2. V shed 5 bases, J shed 5 bases, and the junction held 5 bases outside the gene matches. CDR1 and CDR2 from the germline V gene are SGHTA and FQGTGA. The CDR3 contains 13 residues. CDR3 nucleotides: TGTGCCAGCAGCCAAGAGCGGGGCGAGACCCAGTACTTC. Translating it yields CASSQERGETQYF.

The J gene is TRBJ1-1, the V gene TRBV28; maybe TRBD1 (5 bases). Germline V gene data show CDR1 as MDHEN and CDR2 as SYDVKM. This CDR3 region has 15 residues. V lost 6 bases to trimming and J lost 1 base, with 15 bases between them. DNA for the CDR3: TGTGCCAGCAGCTTCGGGGGGTACGGGAACACTGAAGCTTTCTTT. It yields the protein CASSFGGYGNTEAFF.

The chain carries TRBV19 and TRBJ2-4, with D hard to call. The length of the CDR3 is 17 residues. The germline V gene encodes CDR1 LNHDA and CDR2 SQIVND (reference sequence). Trimming left V 2 bases short and J 1 base short, with 15 bases between. CDR3 in amino acids: CASSISSRPGAKNIQYF. CDR3 bases: TGTGCCAGTAGTATATCTTCCAGGCCTGGGGCCAAAAACATTCAGTACTTC.

The V gene is TRBV19, the J gene TRBJ1-1; TRBD1 matches 9 bases. CDR3 length equals 14 residues. CDR1 and CDR2 from the germline V gene are LNHDA and SQIVND (reference sequence). V lost 4 bases, J lost 6 bases, and 6 bases stayed unmatched. This CDR3 reads CASSTRTGVPEAFF. CDR3 in DNA: TGTGCCAGTAGTACCCGGACAGGGGTGCCTGAAGCTTTCTTT.

In this sample, this clone turned up once. The chain recombines TRBV19 with TRBJ2-3, with D perhaps TRBD2 (7 bases). The V gene lost 1 base and the J gene lost 0 bases, with 14 bases spanning the gap. Germline-derived CDR1 and CDR2 are LNHDA and SQIVND (reference sequence). The CDR3 length is 17 residues. CDR3 in amino acids: CASSIAGGAPSTDTQYF. The CDR3 DNA reads TGTGCCAGTAGTATAGCGGGGGGCGCACCTAGCACAGATACGCAGTATTTT. Full variable domain (rest looked up from reference TRBV19 and TRBJ2-3): DGGITQSPKYLFRKEGQNVTLSCEQNLNHDAMYWYRQDPGQGLRLIYYSQIVNDFQKGDIAEGYSVSREKKESFPLTVTSAQKNPTAFYLCASSIAGGAPSTDTQYFGPGTRLTVL.

This sequence joins TRBV6-5 and TRBJ1-1; weak D call: TRBD1 (5 bases). The CDR3 is 15 residues long. Germline V CDR1 and CDR2: MNHEY, SVGAGI. With 2 bases removed from V and 0 bases from J, the gap between germline ends came to 10 bases. CDR3 in amino acids: CASSYGGGLNTEAFF. CDR3 nucleotides: TGTGCCAGCAGTTACGGCGGGGGATTGAACACTGAAGCTTTCTTT.

This chain links TRBV19 with TRBJ2-5; TRBD1 is a possible D gene (5 bases). This CDR3 region has 13 residues. The germline V gene encodes CDR1 LNHDA and CDR2 SQIVND (reference sequence). Trimming stripped 5 bases from V and 9 bases from J, with 16 bases between. DNA for the CDR3: TGTGCCAGTAGTTCTCCTCAGGGAATCTCCCAGTACTTC. This encodes CASSSPQGISQYF. Full variable domain (rest looked up from reference TRBV19 and TRBJ2-5): DGGITQSPKYLFRKEGQNVTLSCEQNLNHDAMYWYRQDPGQGLRLIYYSQIVNDFQKGDIAEGYSVSREKKESFPLTVTSAQKNPTAFYLCASSSPQGISQYFGPGTRLLVL.

The chain links TRBV7-8 to TRBJ2-3; 7 bases line up with TRBD1. The CDR3 extends over 18 amino acids. Germline values: CDR1 SGHVS, CDR2 FQNEAQ. Losses at the gene ends were 4 bases for V and 1 base for J; bases not matched to a gene: 14. The CDR3 region is CASSSRSPWTGGTDTQYF. In DNA form, the CDR3 reads TGTGCCAGCAGCTCCCGTTCCCCGTGGACAGGCGGCACAGATACGCAGTATTTT.

This clone turned up a few times. The V call is TRBV5-4, the J call TRBJ1-1, with a possible D match to TRBD1 (5 bases). This CDR3 is built from 15 residues. Between the trimmed V and J ends, which lost 2 bases and 0 bases, there was a span of 11 bases. Germline CDR1 is SGHNT and CDR2 is YYREEE (reference sequence). The CDR3 nucleotides are TGTGCCAGCAGCTTATGGAGACAGATGAACACTGAAGCTTTCTTT. It encodes CASSLWRQMNTEAFF. Together with reference TRBV5-4 and TRBJ1-1, the CDR3 gives the full variable domain: ETGVTQSPTHLIKTRGQQVTLRCSSQSGHNTVSWYQQALGQGPQFIFQYYREEENGRGNFPPRFSGLQFPNYSSELNVNALELDDSALYLCASSLWRQMNTEAFFGQGTRLTVV.

V is TRBV5-1 and J is TRBJ1-3; D is perhaps TRBD1 (6 bases). V lost 0 bases and J 0 bases, leaving 19 bases between the germline ends. The germline V gene has CDR1 SGHRS and CDR2 YFSETQ. The CDR3 runs to 19 residues. The CDR3 spells CASSLDVKPQGYSGNTIYF. The CDR3, as DNA: TGCGCCAGCAGCTTGGACGTTAAACCACAGGGTTACTCTGGAAACACCATATATTTT.

This clone was seen a single time. V is TRBV27 and J is TRBJ2-1; TRBD2 is a possible D gene (6 bases). This CDR3 region has 15 residues. The V end was cut by 2 bases, the J end by 8 bases, with 16 bases between. CDR1 and CDR2 (germline): MNHEY, SMNVEV (reference sequence). The CDR3 region has the DNA TGTGCCAGCAGTTTAGCGGGACTCGGAGGGGATGAGCAGTTCTTC. This encodes CASSLAGLGGDEQFF.